One sample yielded the 15 T cell receptor beta chains listed below, sequenced in a study of shared clonotypes between healthy human individuals. Sequenced by immunoSEQ multiplex PCR; TCRdb stores in-frame clones only, minus some. The data contain roughly 410,000 clones, about 96% of them singletons. Sequenced material: memory CD8+ T cells sorted from blood. The subset denotes: CD45RO+ cells pooled with CCR7-negative TemRA cells. All receptors come from a man aged 25-45 years in good health.

V is TRBV21-1 and J is TRBJ1-5; the table names TRBD1, a call not compared with the DNA. TRBV21-1 is termed a pseudogene. This CDR3 has 14 amino acids. CDR3 sequence: CASSHTGDNQPQHF. Here the CDR3 DNA reads TGTGCCAGCAGCCATACAGGGGACAATCAGCCCCAGCATTTT.

This rearrangement joins TRBV6-5 to TRBJ2-3; the D is unclear. Germline lookup yields CDR1 MNHEY and CDR2 SVGAGI. The CDR3 contains 15 residues. V was shortened by 2 bases and J by 6 bases, with 15 bases between the two germline ends. The CDR3 DNA reads TGTGCCAGCAGTTACGGCGGTTTAATCGGGGATACGCAGTATTTT. Translated: CASSYGGLIGDTQYF.

The chain links TRBV28 to TRBJ1-5, with D tentatively TRBD1 (5 bases). V shed 4 bases and J shed 0 bases, with 7 bases lying between them. The length of the CDR3 is 14 residues. CDR1 and CDR2 (germline): MDHEN, SYDVKM. This CDR3 reads CASSSDSSNQPQHF. The CDR3 DNA follows: TGTGCCAGCAGTTCCGACAGTAGCAATCAGCCCCAGCATTTT.

The V and J genes are TRBV6-1 and TRBJ2-2; D gene ambiguous. From germline, CDR1 is MNHNS and CDR2 SASEGT. The germline V and J ends were trimmed by 6 bases and 2 bases, with 13 bases remaining between them. The CDR3 covers 15 residues. The CDR3, as DNA: TGTGCCAGCAGGGGCGAGAATCATAACACCGGGGAGCTGTTTTTT. This translates into CASRGENHNTGELFF.

The J gene is TRBJ2-4, the V gene TRBV4-1; D gene unclear. The CDR3 contains 15 residues. Looked up from germline, CDR1 is MGHRA and CDR2 is YSYEKL. The germline V and J ends were trimmed by 0 bases and 4 bases, with 10 bases remaining between them. CDR3 protein: CASSQEAHLKNIQYF. The DNA for the CDR3 is TGCGCCAGCAGCCAAGAGGCACACCTAAAAAACATTCAGTACTTC.

Concerning this clone: The same CDR3 is also encoded by other DNA sequences in this sample. The chain has TRBV28 and TRBJ2-7, with TRBD1 matching 9 bases. Trimming took 6 bases from V and 4 from J; bases not matched to a gene: 7. Germline V lookup: CDR1 MDHEN, CDR2 SYDVKM. This CDR3 spans 14 amino acids. In DNA, the CDR3 is TGTGCCAGCAGGCTGCCGGGACAGGGATACGAGCAGTACTTC. It codes for CASRLPGQGYEQYF.

The chain carries TRBV9 and TRBJ2-2, with TRBD1 as a possible D gene (6 bases). V was clipped by 4 bases and J by 7 bases, with 14 bases between them. CDR1 is SGDLS and CDR2 is YYNGEE in the germline V gene. This CDR3 spans 14 amino acids. The CDR3 DNA sequence: TGTGCCAGCAGCCTCGAACAGGGAATCGGGGAGCTGTTTTTT. It specifies CASSLEQGIGELFF.

The chain uses TRBV6-1 and TRBJ1-2; D not certain. The CDR3 contains 13 residues. The V end lost 8 bases, the J end lost 2 bases, and 12 bases lay between the germline ends. The germline gives CDR1 MNHNS, CDR2 SASEGT. DNA for the CDR3: TGTGCCAGCGGGATCTCGGGAAACTATGGCTACACCTTC. Its translation is CASGISGNYGYTF.

V gene TRBV11-1 combines with J gene TRBJ2-3; TRBD2 agrees at 8 bases. The V and J ends lost 4 bases and 3 bases, in that order; junction bases with no gene match: 9. The germline CDR1 and CDR2 sequences are SGHAT and FQDESV (reference sequence). This CDR3 is built from 16 residues. The CDR3 reads CASSSTGLARTDTQYF. The CDR3 region has the DNA TGTGCCAGCAGCTCTACAGGACTAGCTCGGACAGATACGCAGTATTTT.

V is TRBV27 and J is TRBJ2-7, with 10 bases fitting TRBD2. After removal of 6 bases from V and 9 bases from J, the junction contained 14 bases not matched to a gene. Germline CDR1 reads MNHEY; CDR2 reads SMNVEV (reference sequence). The CDR3 has 15 residues. CDR3 amino acids: CASSTFPSGSSAQYF. For the CDR3, the DNA is TGTGCCAGCAGCACCTTTCCTAGCGGGAGTTCTGCGCAGTACTTC.

The V call is TRBV9, the J call TRBJ2-2; 10 nucleotides agree with TRBD2. V lost 7 bases to trimming and J lost 7 bases; unmatched junction nucleotides: 10. CDR3 length equals 15 residues. The germline gives CDR1 SGDLS, CDR2 YYNGEE. The CDR3 nucleotides are TGTGCCAGCGCGGGGGGACTAGCGCAAAACGGGGAGCTGTTTTTT. Translating it yields CASAGGLAQNGELFF.

This clone was seen only once. The CDR3 DNA is TGTGCCAGCAGCCAAGATCAAGGGACAGGGGATGAGACCCAGTACTTC. Encoded protein: CASSQDQGTGDETQYF. The chain recombines TRBV4-2 with TRBJ2-5, with 10 nucleotides matching TRBD1. V was pared by 0 bases and J by 5 bases, with 6 bases of the junction left unmatched. Germline V gene lookup returns CDR1 LGHNA and CDR2 YNFKEQ. CDR3 length equals 16 residues.

The chain is built from TRBV15 and TRBJ2-6; D gene unclear. Trimming removed 0 bases from V and 5 bases from J, with 14 bases in between. This CDR3 contains 17 residues. Germline-derived CDR1 and CDR2 are LNHNV and YYDKDF (reference sequence). Here the CDR3 DNA reads TGTGCCACCAGCAGAGATCGAGGACCCGTGAGGGCCAACGTCCTGACTTTC. Translated, it gives CATSRDRGPVRANVLTF.

The rearrangement links TRBV11-2 to TRBJ1-1; 8 positions match TRBD1. The germline CDR1 and CDR2 sequences are SGHAT and FQNNGV. CDR3 length: 15 residues. V lost 2 bases to trimming and J lost 4 bases; unmatched junction nucleotides: 6. CDR3 DNA: TGTGCCAGCAGCTTACGGGCAACAGGGGGCACTGAAGCTTTCTTT. Its protein product is CASSLRATGGTEAFF.

The J gene is TRBJ2-7, the V gene TRBV14; 8 bases are a match to TRBD1. Germline CDR1 reads SGHDN; CDR2 reads FVKESK. V shed 4 bases and J 2 bases; nucleotides not matched to a gene: 4. The CDR3 length is 14 residues. CDR3 protein: CASSRQGAAYEQYF. The CDR3 DNA reads as TGTGCCAGCAGCCGGCAGGGGGCCGCCTACGAGCAGTACTTC.